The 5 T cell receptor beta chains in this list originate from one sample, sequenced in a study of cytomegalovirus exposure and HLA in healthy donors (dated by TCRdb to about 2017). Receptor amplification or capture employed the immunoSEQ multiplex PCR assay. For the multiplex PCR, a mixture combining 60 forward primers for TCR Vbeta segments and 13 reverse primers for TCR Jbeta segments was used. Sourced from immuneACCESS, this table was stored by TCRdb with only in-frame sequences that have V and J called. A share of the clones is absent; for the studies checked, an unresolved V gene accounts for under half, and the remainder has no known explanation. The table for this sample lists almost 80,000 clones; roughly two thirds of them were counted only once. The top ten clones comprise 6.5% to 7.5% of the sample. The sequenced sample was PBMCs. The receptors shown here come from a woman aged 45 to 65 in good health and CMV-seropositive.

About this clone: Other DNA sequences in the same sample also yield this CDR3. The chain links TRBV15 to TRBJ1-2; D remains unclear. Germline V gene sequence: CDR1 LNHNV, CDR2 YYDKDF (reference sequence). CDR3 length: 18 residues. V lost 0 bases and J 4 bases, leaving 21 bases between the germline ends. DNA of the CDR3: TGTGCCACCAGCAGAGACCCCAATGGCAGGTTAATTTCCTATGGCTACACCTTC. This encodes CATSRDPNGRLISYGYTF.

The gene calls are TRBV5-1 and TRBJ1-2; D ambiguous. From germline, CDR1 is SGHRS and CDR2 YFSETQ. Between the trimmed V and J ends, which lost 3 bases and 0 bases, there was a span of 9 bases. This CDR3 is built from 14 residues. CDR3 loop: CASSSSTSNYGYTF. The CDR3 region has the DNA TGCGCCAGCAGCTCCTCAACATCTAACTATGGCTACACCTTC.

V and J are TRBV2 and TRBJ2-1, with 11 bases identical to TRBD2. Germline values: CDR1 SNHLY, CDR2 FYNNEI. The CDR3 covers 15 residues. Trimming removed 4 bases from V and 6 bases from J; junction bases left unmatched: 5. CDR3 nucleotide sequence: TGTGCCAGCAGTGTGACTAGCGGGGTGGTCAATGAGCAGTTCTTC. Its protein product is CASSVTSGVVNEQFF. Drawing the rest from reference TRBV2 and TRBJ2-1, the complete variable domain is EPEVTQTPSHQVTQMGQEVILRCVPISNHLYFYWYRQILGQKVEFLVSFYNNEISEKSEIFDDQFSVERPDGSNFTLKIRSTKLEDSAMYFCASSVTSGVVNEQFFGPGTRLTVL.

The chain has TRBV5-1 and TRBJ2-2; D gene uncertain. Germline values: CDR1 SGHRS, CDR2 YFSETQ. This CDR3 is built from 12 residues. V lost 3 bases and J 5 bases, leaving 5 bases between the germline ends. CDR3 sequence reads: CASSSLTGELFF. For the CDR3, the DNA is TGCGCCAGCAGCTCCCTAACCGGGGAGCTGTTTTTT.

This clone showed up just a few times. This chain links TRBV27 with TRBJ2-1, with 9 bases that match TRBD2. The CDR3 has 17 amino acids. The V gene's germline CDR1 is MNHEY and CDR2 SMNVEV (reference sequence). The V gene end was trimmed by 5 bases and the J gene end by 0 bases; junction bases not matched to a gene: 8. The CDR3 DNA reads TGTGCCAGCAGTACCCCGACTAGCGGCAGCTCCTACAATGAGCAGTTCTTC. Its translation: CASSTPTSGSSYNEQFF.